Listed here is a single T cell receptor (beta chain). As yet, its antigen is unknown. Assay used: immunoSEQ multiplex PCR; TCRdb lists only in-frame clones, some missing. Here the sample spans 300,000 to 350,000 clones, around 89% being singletons. Treatment denoted: some 20 received Ad26.COV2.S at low or high dose, single or two shots; several received placebo; per-sample allocation not given. Sampling was performed 63 days after the first vaccine or placebo injection. An adult aged 18-55 years in Boston served as the donor. This entry belongs to a study of Ad26.COV2.S vaccination and SARS-CoV-2 variants. Findings and limits, study-wide: Substantial post-vaccination breadth of spike-specific CD8+ and CD4+ T cell responses was reported. Possible underestimation of total T cell responses by the TCR breadth and depth analyses was noted. The placebo group had lower spike-specific TCR breadth than the vaccine recipients did.

The CDR3 runs to 13 residues. V trimming: 3 bases; J trimming: 4 bases; junction bases outside the gene matches: 0. The sequencing used peripheral blood, collected in a trial of Ad26.COV2.S vaccine versus placebo. The origin of this receptor is a person between 18 and 65 years old who received the Ad26.COV2.S COVID-19 vaccine or a placebo. J is TRBJ2-3 and V is TRBV12-3 or TRBV12-4, with 8 bases identical to TRBD1. This CDR3 reads CASSLDRADTQYF. CDR3 sequence (DNA): TGTGCCAGCAGTTTGGACAGGGCAGATACGCAGTATTTT.